This TCR beta chain was documented in a study of T cells expressing NK-cell markers. Looking at the study overall: The eight sequenced donors comprised seven who were HCMV-seropositive and one who was seronegative. General study results and limits: Whether expanded NKG2C-expressing T cell clones recognize HCMV is unknown.

In regard to this clonotype: Its antigen is unknown.

This CDR3 comprises 12 residues. Germline assignment: CDR1 SQVTM and CDR2 ANQGSEA. Template switching by 5'RACE with UMIs generated the TCR beta cDNA. TCRdb re-called the 5' RACE reads; every CDR3 protein appears as one record, without DNA. The sample has hundreds of thousands of distinct CDR3 sequences. This receptor was identified in a woman aged 18 to 75 in good health. The chain couples TRBV29-1 to TRBJ2-7; no DNA is available, so the TRBD2 call from TCRdb remains unchecked. Material for sequencing was blood T cells: a sorted CD56 or NKG2C T cell subset, CD4+ or CD8+ T cells, or bulk PBMC T cells (not recorded which). The CDR3 reads CSVVVSGYEQYF.